Detailed here is one T cell receptor (beta chain). This clone is a singleton in its sample. The target of this receptor is not known. No quality values exist for individual bases; no much larger clone is one base distant. The immunoSEQ Assay, a bias-controlled multiplex PCR, was used to amplify TCRbeta CDR3 regions from genomic DNA. On the authors' methods: The number of nucleated cells in each sample was estimated by amplification of reference gene primers within the assay. To quantify the absolute abundance of each unique TCRbeta CDR3 rearrangement, sequence reads were collapsed and filtered. Productive Simpson clonality was computed per sample as the square root of Simpson's diversity index over productive rearrangements. Not all clones reach the TCRdb copy of this immuneACCESS table, which keeps in-frame sequences only. Checked studies attribute under half of the gap to unresolved V genes and leave the rest unexplained. V and J calls and clone size come straight from that table; D and trimming were deduced from the DNA. The table for this sample lists about 170,000 clones; more than 65% of them were counted only once. 10% to 13% of the sample is in the top ten clones.

Whole blood was collected in K2EDTA tubes by collaborating institutions according to the institutions' own protocols. For TCRbeta analysis, collaborator samples were shipped as frozen whole blood, as isolated PBMCs, or as DNA extracted from either sample type. The source of the sample is a study of blood T cell repertoires in COVID-19 (dated by TCRdb to 2020 to 2021). At the level of the whole study: Samples covering the acute and convalescent phases of COVID-19 were provided by collaborators in the United States, Italy and Spain. The material from the prospective study consisted of cDNA or gDNA derived from T cells, B-cell-depleted T cells, or PBMCs. Subjects who had been exposed to COVID-19, were actively infected with it, or had recovered from it provided the deeply sampled blood TCRbeta repertoires that made up the dataset. The repertoires were released in a freely available public database intended as a resource for research on the immune response to SARS-CoV-2. The samples were drawn from two sources: the first 160 participants of the ongoing ImmuneRACE study, and approximately 1,300 subjects contributed by 6 global collaborators. Sample metadata almost always included a de-identified subject ID, COVID-19 status, age in years and sex. Where available, HLA class I and class II types were obtained from metadata supplied by the sample provider rather than from assay-based typing.

Findings and caveats that apply to the study as a whole: The amount of clinical and demographic metadata varied by source and participant and was provided uncurated.

This TCR derives from a woman older than 75 with active or convalescent COVID-19. The sample taken for sequencing was peripheral blood.

Here is the DNA: TGTGCCAGCAGTGCTCTGGGACAGGGGTCTACTAATGAAAAACTGTTTTTT. Its amino acids are CASSALGQGSTNEKLFF. Recombination linked TRBV6-1 to TRBJ1-4, and TRBD1 matches 10 of the central bases. V has 4 bases trimmed and J has 2 bases trimmed; junction bases matching no gene number 7. Measured from the cysteine to the phenylalanine, the CDR3 is 17 residues long. Left in the record is the CDR3 DNA by itself, 51 bases read in frame from the first base. The germline V gene gives CDR1 as MNHNS and CDR2 as SASEGT.